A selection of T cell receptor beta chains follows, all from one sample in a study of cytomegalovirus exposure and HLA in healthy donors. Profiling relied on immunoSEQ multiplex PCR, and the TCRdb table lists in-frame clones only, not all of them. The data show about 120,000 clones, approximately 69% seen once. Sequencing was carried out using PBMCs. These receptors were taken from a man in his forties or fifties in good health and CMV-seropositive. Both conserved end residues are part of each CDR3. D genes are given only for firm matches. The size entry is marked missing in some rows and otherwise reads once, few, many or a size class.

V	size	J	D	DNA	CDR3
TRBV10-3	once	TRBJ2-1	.	TGTGCCATCAGTGGAGGCAGCAGCTCCTACAATGAGCAGTTCTTC	CAISGGSSSYNEQFF
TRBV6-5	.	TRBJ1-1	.	TGTGCCAGCAGTTACTCGTATAAGAACACTGAAGCTTTCTTT	CASSYSYKNTEAFF
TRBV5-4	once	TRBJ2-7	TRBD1	TGTGCCAGCAGCCTACAGGGGGAGGTAAGCGAGCAGTACTTC	CASSLQGEVSEQYF
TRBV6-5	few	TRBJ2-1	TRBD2	TGTGCCAGCAGCTGGACTAGCGTGAGCTCCAATGAGCAGTTCTTC	CASSWTSVSSNEQFF
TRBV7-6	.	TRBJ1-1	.	TGTGCCAGCAGCTTAGCTCCAGATTACACTGAAGCTTTCTTT	CASSLAPDYTEAFF
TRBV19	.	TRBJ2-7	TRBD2	TGTGCCAGTGGGAGGGGCTACGAGCAGTACTTC	CASGRGYEQYF
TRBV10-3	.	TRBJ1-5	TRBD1	TGTGCCATCAGAGGACAGGGGGATCAGCCCCAGCATTTT	CAIRGQGDQPQHF
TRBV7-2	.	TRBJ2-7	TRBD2	TGTGCCAGCAGCGTTAGCGGGAACCCTACCTACGAGCAGTACTTC	CASSVSGNPTYEQYF
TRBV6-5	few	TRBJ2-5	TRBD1	TGTGCCAGCAGTTCCCTTCTACAGGGGAACCAAGAGACCCAGTACTTC	CASSSLLQGNQETQYF
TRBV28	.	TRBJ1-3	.	TGTGCCAGCAGTCCCTTACGAGGCACAGGAGGGGGGGATTTACTTGGAAACACCATATATTTT	CASSPLRGTGGGDLLGNTIYF
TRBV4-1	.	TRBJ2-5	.	TGCGCCAGCAGCCTCCACCGGGGGAACCAAGAGACCCAGTACTTC	CASSLHRGNQETQYF
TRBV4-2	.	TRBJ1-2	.	TGTGCCAGCAGCCAAGAAGATAGGGCAGGGAACTATGGCTACACCTTC	CASSQEDRAGNYGYTF
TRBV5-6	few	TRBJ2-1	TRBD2	TGTGCCAGCAGCGCCGGACTAGTCGCGGGCCCCAATGAGCAGTTCTTC	CASSAGLVAGPNEQFF
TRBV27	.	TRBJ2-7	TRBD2	TGTGCCAGCACCGGACTAGCGGGAGGGGAGCAGTACTTC	CASTGLAGGEQYF
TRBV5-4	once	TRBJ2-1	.	TGTGCCAGCAGCTTGGCCATTGCGGCAAGCTCCTACAATGAGCAGTTCTTC	CASSLAIAASSYNEQFF
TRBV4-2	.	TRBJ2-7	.	TGTGCCAGCAGCCAAGGTAGTTCGGAGCAGTACTTC	CASSQGSSEQYF
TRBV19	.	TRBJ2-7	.	TGTGCCAGTAGTATGTGGGGGGAGTCCTACGAGCAGTACTTC	CASSMWGESYEQYF
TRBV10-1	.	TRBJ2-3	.	TGCGCCAGCAGTGAGTCGAGGATTCTCTCGGATACGCAGTATTTT	CASSESRILSDTQYF
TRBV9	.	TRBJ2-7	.	TGTGCCAGCAGCGTAGAGGGGTACGAGCAGTACTTC	CASSVEGYEQYF
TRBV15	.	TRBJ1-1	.	TGTGCCACCAGCAGAGATCTTCGGGGGTTTGACACTGAAGCTTTCTTT	CATSRDLRGFDTEAFF
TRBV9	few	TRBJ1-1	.	TGTGCCAGCAGCGAGGACGGGGTAGCGTCAGCTTTCTTT	CASSEDGVASAFF
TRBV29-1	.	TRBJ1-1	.	TGCAGCGTTGCGTGGAACACTGAAGCTTTCTTT	CSVAWNTEAFF
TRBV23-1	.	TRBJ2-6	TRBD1	TGCGCCAGCAGTCAATTGAGGGGGACAGCCTCTTTTCCTGGGGCCAACGTCCTGACTTTC	CASSQLRGTASFPGANVLTF
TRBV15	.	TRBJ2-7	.	TGTGCCACCAGCAAGGGGGAGTCCCCCTACGAGCAGTACTTC	CATSKGESPYEQYF
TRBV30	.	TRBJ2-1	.	TGTGCCTGGAGTTCGGCAGGTGGGGCAGACTACAATGAGCAGTTCTTC	CAWSSAGGADYNEQFF
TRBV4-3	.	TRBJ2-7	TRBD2	TGCGCCAGCAGCGAAGTAACTAGCGCATCCTACGAGCAGTACTTC	CASSEVTSASYEQYF
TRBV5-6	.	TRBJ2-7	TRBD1	TGTGCCAGCAGCTACTCCGGGACAGGGTTATACGAGCAGTACTTC	CASSYSGTGLYEQYF
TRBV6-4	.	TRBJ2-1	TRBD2	TGTGCCAGCAGCGAGGTAGCGGGGGTAGGGAGCAATGAGCAGTTCTTC	CASSEVAGVGSNEQFF
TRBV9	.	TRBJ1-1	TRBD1	TGTGCCAGCAGCGTAGACAGGGGCGTCACTGAAGCTTTCTTT	CASSVDRGVTEAFF
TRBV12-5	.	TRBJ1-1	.	TGTGCTAGTGGTAAATCCTTGGGACAAAACACTGAAGCTTTCTTT	CASGKSLGQNTEAFF
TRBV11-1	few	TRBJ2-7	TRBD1	TGTGCCAGCAGCTTATTACAGGGGGCTCCCTACGAGCAGTACTTC	CASSLLQGAPYEQYF
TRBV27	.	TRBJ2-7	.	TGTGCCAGCAGTTTATTAGGAGCCTACGAGCAGTACTTC	CASSLLGAYEQYF
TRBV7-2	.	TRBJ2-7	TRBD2	TGTGCCAGCAGCTCTAGGACTAGCGGGGGGCGGTACGAGCAGTACTTC	CASSSRTSGGRYEQYF
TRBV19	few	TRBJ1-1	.	TGTGCCAGTAGTATAGTAGCAGCTGAAGCTTTCTTT	CASSIVAAEAFF
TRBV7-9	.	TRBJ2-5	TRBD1	TGTGCCAGCAGCCTACAACAGGGGACCCAAGAGACCCAGTACTTC	CASSLQQGTQETQYF
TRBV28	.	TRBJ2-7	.	TGTGCCAGCAGTTTGTCTAGTCCCCACGAGCAGTACTTC	CASSLSSPHEQYF
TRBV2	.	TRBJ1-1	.	TGTGCCACCCGAGGGGGGGGCGAAGGTTCTGAAGCTTTCTTT	CATRGGGEGSEAFF
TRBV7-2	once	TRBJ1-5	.	TGTGCCAGCACCCTCCCAGGGGTTGGCAATCAGCCCCAGCATTTT	CASTLPGVGNQPQHF
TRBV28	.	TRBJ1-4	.	TGTGCCAGCGGGAATCAGGGGTCTAATGAAAAACTGTTTTTT	CASGNQGSNEKLFF
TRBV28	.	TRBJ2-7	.	TGTGCCAGCAGCCGTATCTACGAGCAGTACTTC	CASSRIYEQYF
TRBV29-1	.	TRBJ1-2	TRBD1	TGCAGCGTTCCCTCAACAGGGGGCATTGGCTATGGCTACACCTTC	CSVPSTGGIGYGYTF
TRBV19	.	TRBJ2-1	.	TGTGCCAGTAGTCTACGGGGGAACTACAATGAGCAGTTCTTC	CASSLRGNYNEQFF
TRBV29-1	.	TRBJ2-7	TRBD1	TGCAGCTTTACTGGACAGGCCAACTACGAGCAGTACTTC	CSFTGQANYEQYF
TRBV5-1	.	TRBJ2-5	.	TGCGCCAGCAGCTTGGTTATGTACAAAGAGACCCAGTACTTC	CASSLVMYKETQYF
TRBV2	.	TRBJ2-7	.	TGTGCCAGCAGACCCGACGGGGTCTCCTACGAGCAGTACTTC	CASRPDGVSYEQYF